Here is one T cell receptor beta chain with its context. Its antigen is undetermined. This entry belongs to a study of T cells after yellow fever vaccination. Study in general: Some fractions had low cell numbers, and these were prepared with SMART-Seq v4 Ultra Low Input.

Germline V gene sequence: CDR1 SGHRS, CDR2 YFSETQ. The CDR3 totals 14 residues. The ends were cut back, 0 bases at V and 2 bases at J, with 8 bases in the middle. Study-wide points: Secondary responses were weaker yet peaked faster, day 5 versus 15. Once the booster was given, most primary-vaccination clones reappeared, at about 96% for CD4 and more than 85% for CD8.

A 5'RACE template-switching step, the method used to make TCR cDNA, added a universal primer site and UMIs. MiXCR, run by TCRdb on the 5' RACE reads, gives a single entry per CDR3 protein. The sample lists 250,000 to 350,000 distinct CDR3 sequences; about 10% were seen once. The receptor was isolated from a young man who received the YFV17D yellow fever vaccine. Sequencing used CD4+ T cells sorted from PBMCs, obtained 5 days after the yellow fever booster vaccination. The chain links TRBV5-1 to TRBJ2-5; D not certain. The CDR3 DNA follows: TGCGCCAGCAGCTTGGATGGATTTCAAGAGACCCAGTACTTC. As protein: CASSLDGFQETQYF. Full variable domain (outside the CDR3, taken from reference TRBV5-1 and TRBJ2-5): KAGVTQTPRYLIKTRGQQVTLSCSPISGHRSVSWYQQTPGQGLQFLFEYFSETQRNKGNFPGRFSGRQFSNSRSEMNVSTLELGDSALYLCASSLDGFQETQYFGPGTRLLVL.